Following are 10 T cell receptor beta chains from one sample sequenced in a study of technical replicates of blood from a few donors (dated by TCRdb to the late 2010s). Library creation used the immunoSEQ multiplex PCR assay. Drawn from immuneACCESS, this table holds only the in-frame rearrangements with V and J called that TCRdb kept. Clones are partly lost; checked studies trace under half to an unresolved V gene and leave the rest unexplained. The sample profile shows 67,000 or so clones; over 95% of them were found once. The ten top clones hold 0.2% to 0.3% of the sample. The sequencing sample was made of T cells isolated from PBMCs. The source of these receptors is a human donor in good health.

V is TRBV5-1 and J is TRBJ1-6, with a weak D call TRBD1 (6 bases). V was pared by 5 bases and J by 5 bases, with 14 bases between. The CDR3 loop spans 15 amino acids. CDR1 and CDR2 (germline): SGHRS, YFSETQ. The chain's CDR3 is CASSEQGRDNSPLHF. The CDR3 DNA reads TGCGCCAGCAGTGAACAGGGAAGGGATAATTCACCCCTCCACTTT.

The chain combines TRBV28 with TRBJ1-2; weak D call: TRBD1 (6 bases). The V end was cut by 4 bases, the J end by 8 bases, with 11 bases between. The germline CDR1 and CDR2 sequences are MDHEN and SYDVKM. This CDR3 comprises 12 residues. The CDR3 nucleotides read TGTGCCAGCAGTTCTACAGGGTCCGGCTACACCTTC. Translated, it gives CASSSTGSGYTF.

The chain recombines TRBV19 with TRBJ1-2, with 8 bases aligning to TRBD1. The CDR3 extends over 16 amino acids. Trimming at V came to 3 bases and at J to 2 bases, leaving 8 bases not matched to a gene. CDR1 LNHDA and CDR2 SQIVND come from the germline V gene (reference sequence). CDR3 loop: CASSIPQGAWNYGYTF. The CDR3 nucleotides read TGTGCCAGTAGTATCCCTCAGGGGGCGTGGAACTATGGCTACACCTTC.

This chain joins TRBV19 and TRBJ1-3, with D tentatively TRBD1 (6 bases). CDR3 length: 15 amino acids. Germline CDR1 is LNHDA and CDR2 is SQIVND (reference sequence). Trimming pared 10 bases from V and 0 bases from J, leaving 16 bases between. CDR3 coding DNA: TGTGCCACCGGACAGTCTCATCTCTCTGGAAACACCATATATTTT. It translates to CATGQSHLSGNTIYF.

The gene calls are TRBV2 and TRBJ1-5; the match to TRBD1 covers 8 bases. The CDR3 length is 16 residues. CDR1 is SNHLY and CDR2 is FYNNEI in the germline V gene. The junction had 6 bases not matched to a gene; V was cut back by 2 bases and J by 3 bases. This CDR3 is CASSERPGGSNQPQHF. The CDR3 DNA reads as TGTGCCAGCAGTGAACGGCCAGGGGGCTCCAATCAGCCCCAGCATTTT.

The chain uses TRBV28 and TRBJ1-2; 10 nucleotides agree with TRBD1. The V gene end was trimmed by 3 bases and the J gene end by 7 bases; junction bases not matched to a gene: 2. The CDR3 loop spans 13 amino acids. The germline CDR1 and CDR2 sequences are MDHEN and SYDVKM. As DNA, the CDR3 is TGTGCCAGCAGTTTTCGGGACAGGGGTGGCTACACCTTC. Encoded protein: CASSFRDRGGYTF.

The V gene is TRBV6-1, the J gene TRBJ2-7, with 8 bases matching TRBD1. This CDR3 region has 16 residues. The ends lost 1 base at V and 0 bases at J; junction bases unmatched: 5. Germline V gene data show CDR1 as MNHNS and CDR2 as SASEGT. CDR3 nucleotides: TGTGCCAGCAGTGAAGGGGACAGGCTAAGCTCCTACGAGCAGTACTTC. Its translation: CASSEGDRLSSYEQYF.

The gene calls are TRBV27 and TRBJ2-7, with 8 nucleotides matching TRBD1. The germline gives CDR1 MNHEY, CDR2 SMNVEV (reference sequence). The CDR3 spans 17 residues. Trimming at V came to 5 bases and at J to 0 bases, leaving 12 bases not matched to a gene. The DNA of the CDR3 is TGTGCCAGCAGTCTGGGGACAGGTGCCTATAGCTCCTACGAGCAGTACTTC. This sequence encodes CASSLGTGAYSSYEQYF.

The rearrangement links TRBV6-4 to TRBJ2-3; D gene unclear. V shed 0 bases and J shed 0 bases, with 10 bases lying between them. The CDR3 is 16 residues long. Germline CDR1 reads MRHNA; CDR2 reads SNTAGT. The CDR3: CASSDSLTTSTDTQYF. The CDR3 DNA reads TGTGCCAGCAGTGACTCACTTACCACTAGCACAGATACGCAGTATTTT.

The gene calls are TRBV12-5 and TRBJ2-2, with D unresolved. V was clipped by 1 base and J by 6 bases, with 6 bases between them. Germline values: CDR1 LGHNT, CDR2 FRNRAP. CDR3 length equals 13 residues. The CDR3 coding sequence is TGTGCTAGTGGTTTGGGTTTCTCCGGGGAGCTGTTTTTT. Its protein is CASGLGFSGELFF.